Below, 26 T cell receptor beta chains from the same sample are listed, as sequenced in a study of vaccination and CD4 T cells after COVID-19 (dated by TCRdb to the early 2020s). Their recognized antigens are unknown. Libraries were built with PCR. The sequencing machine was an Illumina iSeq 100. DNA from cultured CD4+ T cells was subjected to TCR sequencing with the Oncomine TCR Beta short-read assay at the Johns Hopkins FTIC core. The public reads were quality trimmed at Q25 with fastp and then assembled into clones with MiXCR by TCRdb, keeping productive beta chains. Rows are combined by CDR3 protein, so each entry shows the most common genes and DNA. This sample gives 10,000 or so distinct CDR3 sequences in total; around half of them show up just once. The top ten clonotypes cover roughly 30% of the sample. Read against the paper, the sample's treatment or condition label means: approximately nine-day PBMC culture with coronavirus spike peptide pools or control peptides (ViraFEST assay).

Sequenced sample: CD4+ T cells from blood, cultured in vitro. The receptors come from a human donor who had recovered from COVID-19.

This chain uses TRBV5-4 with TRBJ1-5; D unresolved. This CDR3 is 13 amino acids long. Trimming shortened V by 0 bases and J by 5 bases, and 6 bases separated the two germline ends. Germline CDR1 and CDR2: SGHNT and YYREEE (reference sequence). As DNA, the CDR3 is TGTGCCAGCAGCTTGGATGAAGATCAGCCCCAGCATTTT. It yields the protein CASSLDEDQPQHF.

The CDR3 protein is CASTTGQGGQPQHF. CDR3 coding DNA: TGTGCCAGCACTACAGGACAGGGAGGCCAGCCCCAGCATTTT. The chain joins TRBV6-1 to TRBJ1-5, with 8 positions matching TRBD1. CDR3 length: 14 amino acids. V lost 7 bases and J lost 7; bases outside the gene matches: 9. From germline, CDR1 is MNHNS and CDR2 SASEGT.

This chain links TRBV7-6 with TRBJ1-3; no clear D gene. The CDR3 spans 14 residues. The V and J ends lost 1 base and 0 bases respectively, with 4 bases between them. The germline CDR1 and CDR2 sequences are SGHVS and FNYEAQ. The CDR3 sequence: CASSLESSGNTIYF. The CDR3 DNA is TGTGCCAGCAGCTTAGAGAGCTCTGGAAACACCATATATTTT.

The CDR3 DNA is TGTGCCAGTAGAAACAGGGAGAGTCAGCCCCAGCATTTT. Translating it yields CASRNRESQPQHF. This chain uses TRBV19 with TRBJ1-5, with D maybe TRBD1 (6 bases). V was clipped by 6 bases and J by 6 bases, with 12 bases between them. The length of the CDR3 is 13 residues. CDR1 LNHDA and CDR2 SQIVND come from the germline V gene (reference sequence).

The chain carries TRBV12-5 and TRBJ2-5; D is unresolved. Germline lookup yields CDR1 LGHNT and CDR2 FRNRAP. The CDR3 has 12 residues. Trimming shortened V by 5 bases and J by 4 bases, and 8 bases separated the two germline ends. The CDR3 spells CASGIGLETQYF. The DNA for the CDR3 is TGTGCTAGTGGTATAGGGTTAGAGACCCAGTACTTC.

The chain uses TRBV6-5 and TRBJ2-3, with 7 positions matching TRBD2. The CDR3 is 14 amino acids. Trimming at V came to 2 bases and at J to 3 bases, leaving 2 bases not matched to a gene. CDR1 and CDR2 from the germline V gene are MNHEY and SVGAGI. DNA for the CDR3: TGTGCCAGCAGTTACGGGAGGGAAACAGATACGCAGTATTTT. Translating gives CASSYGRETDTQYF.

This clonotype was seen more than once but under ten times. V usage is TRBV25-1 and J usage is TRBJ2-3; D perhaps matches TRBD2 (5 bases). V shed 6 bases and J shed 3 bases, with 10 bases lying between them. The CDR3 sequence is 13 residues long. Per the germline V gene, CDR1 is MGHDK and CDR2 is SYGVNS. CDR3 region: CASSLEGTDTQYF. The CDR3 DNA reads TGTGCCAGCAGCTTAGAGGGAACAGATACGCAGTATTTT.

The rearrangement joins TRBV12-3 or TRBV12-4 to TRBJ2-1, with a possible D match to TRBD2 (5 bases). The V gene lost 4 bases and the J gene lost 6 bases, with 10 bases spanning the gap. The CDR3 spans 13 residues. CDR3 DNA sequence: TGTGCCAGCAGTTCAGCGGTAGGCAATGAGCAGTTCTTC. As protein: CASSSAVGNEQFF.

As DNA, the CDR3 is TGTGCCAGCAGCTTGACCGCCTTGGGTAACGATGGTGGCTACACCTTC. It codes for CASSLTALGNDGGYTF. The V gene is TRBV7-9, the J gene TRBJ1-2; D ambiguous. The V end lost 3 bases, the J end lost 7 bases, and 21 bases lay between the germline ends. The CDR3 extends over 16 amino acids. Germline V gene lookup returns CDR1 SEHNR and CDR2 FQNEAQ (reference sequence). Complete variable domain (other parts from reference TRBV7-9 and TRBJ1-2): DTGVSQNPRHKITKRGQNVTFRCDPISEHNRLYWYRQTLGQGPEFLTYFQNEAQLEKSRLLSDRFSAERPKGSFSTLEIQRTEQGDSAMYLCASSLTALGNDGGYTFGSGTRLTVV.

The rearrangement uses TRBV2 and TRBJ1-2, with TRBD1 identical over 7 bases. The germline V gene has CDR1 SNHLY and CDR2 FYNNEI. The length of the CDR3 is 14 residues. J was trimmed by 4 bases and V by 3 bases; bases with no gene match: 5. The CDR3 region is CASSDVGGGYGYTF. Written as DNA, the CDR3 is TGTGCCAGCAGTGATGTAGGGGGCGGCTATGGCTACACCTTC.

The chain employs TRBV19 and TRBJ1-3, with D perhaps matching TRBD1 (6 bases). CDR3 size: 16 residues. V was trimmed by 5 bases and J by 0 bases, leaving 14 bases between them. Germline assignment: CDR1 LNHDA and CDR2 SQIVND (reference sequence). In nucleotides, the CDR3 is TGTGCCAGTAGTCACCGGCAGGGGAGCTCTGGAAACACCATATATTTT. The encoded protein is CASSHRQGSSGNTIYF. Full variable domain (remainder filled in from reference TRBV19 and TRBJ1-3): DGGITQSPKYLFRKEGQNVTLSCEQNLNHDAMYWYRQDPGQGLRLIYYSQIVNDFQKGDIAEGYSVSREKKESFPLTVTSAQKNPTAFYLCASSHRQGSSGNTIYFGEGSWLTVV.

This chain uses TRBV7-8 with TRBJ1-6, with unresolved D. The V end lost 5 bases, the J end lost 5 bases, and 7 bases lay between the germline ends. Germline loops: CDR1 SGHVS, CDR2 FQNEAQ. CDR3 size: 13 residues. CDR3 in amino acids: CASSLINNSPLHF. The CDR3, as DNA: TGTGCCAGCAGCCTGATTAATAATTCACCCCTCCACTTT.

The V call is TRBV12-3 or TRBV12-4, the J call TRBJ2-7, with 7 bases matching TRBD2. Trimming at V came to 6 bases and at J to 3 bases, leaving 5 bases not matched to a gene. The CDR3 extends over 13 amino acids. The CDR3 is CASSRGGGYEQYF. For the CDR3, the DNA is TGTGCCAGCAGCCGTGGCGGGGGCTACGAGCAGTACTTC.

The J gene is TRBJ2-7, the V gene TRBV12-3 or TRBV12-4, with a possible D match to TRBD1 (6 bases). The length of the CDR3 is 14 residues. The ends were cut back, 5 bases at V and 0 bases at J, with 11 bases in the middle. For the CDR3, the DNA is TGTGCCAGCAGTCACAGGGACAACTCCTACGAGCAGTACTTC. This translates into CASSHRDNSYEQYF.

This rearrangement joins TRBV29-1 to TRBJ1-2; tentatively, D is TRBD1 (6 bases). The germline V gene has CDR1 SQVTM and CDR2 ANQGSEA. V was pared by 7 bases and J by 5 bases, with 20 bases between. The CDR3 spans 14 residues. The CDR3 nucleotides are TGCAGCGCCGATTTCGCAGGGGCTGGTTATGGCTACACCTTC. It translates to CSADFAGAGYGYTF.

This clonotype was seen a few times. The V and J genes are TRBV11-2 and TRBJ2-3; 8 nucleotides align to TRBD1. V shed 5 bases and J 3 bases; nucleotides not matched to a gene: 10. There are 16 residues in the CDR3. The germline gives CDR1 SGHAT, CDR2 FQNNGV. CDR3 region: CASSETGEEVTDTQYF. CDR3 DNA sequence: TGTGCCAGCAGCGAGACAGGGGAAGAGGTAACAGATACGCAGTATTTT.

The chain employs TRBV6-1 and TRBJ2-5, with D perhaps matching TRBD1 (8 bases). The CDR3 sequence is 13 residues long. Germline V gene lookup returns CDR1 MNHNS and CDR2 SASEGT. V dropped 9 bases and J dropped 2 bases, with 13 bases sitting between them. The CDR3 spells CASTGGLQETQYF. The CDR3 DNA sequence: TGTGCCAGTACAGGGGGACTACAAGAGACCCAGTACTTC.

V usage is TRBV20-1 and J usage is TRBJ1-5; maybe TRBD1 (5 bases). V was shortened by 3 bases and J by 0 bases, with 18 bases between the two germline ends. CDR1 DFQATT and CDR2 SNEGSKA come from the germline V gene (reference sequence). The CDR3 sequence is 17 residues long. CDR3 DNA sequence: TGCAGTGCTAGTCGGGGGACTGCTACTTATAGCAATCAGCCCCAGCATTTT. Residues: CSASRGTATYSNQPQHF.

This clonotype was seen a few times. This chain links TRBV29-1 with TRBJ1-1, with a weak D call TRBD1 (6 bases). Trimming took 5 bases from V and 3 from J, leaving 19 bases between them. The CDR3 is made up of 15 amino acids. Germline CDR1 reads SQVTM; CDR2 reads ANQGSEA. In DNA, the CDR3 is TGCAGCGTTACCGAAGACAGGAATCCTTACACTGAAGCTTTCTTT. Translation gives CSVTEDRNPYTEAFF.

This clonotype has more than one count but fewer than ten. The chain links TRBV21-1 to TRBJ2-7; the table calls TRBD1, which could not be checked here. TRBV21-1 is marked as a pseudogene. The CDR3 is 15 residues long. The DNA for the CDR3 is TGTGCCAGCAGATCTGGCTGGGACAGCAGCTACGAGCAGTACTTC. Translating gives CASRSGWDSSYEQYF.

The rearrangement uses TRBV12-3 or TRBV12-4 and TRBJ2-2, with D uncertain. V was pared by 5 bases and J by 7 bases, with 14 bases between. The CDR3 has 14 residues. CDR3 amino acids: CASSSSGFLGELFF. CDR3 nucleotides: TGTGCCAGCAGTAGCAGTGGGTTCCTCGGGGAGCTGTTTTTT.

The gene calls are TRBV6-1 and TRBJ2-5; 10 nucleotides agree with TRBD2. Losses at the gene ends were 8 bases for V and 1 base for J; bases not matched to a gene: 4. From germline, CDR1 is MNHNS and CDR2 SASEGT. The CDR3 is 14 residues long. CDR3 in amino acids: CASWPSGGQETQYF. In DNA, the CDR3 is TGTGCCAGCTGGCCTAGCGGGGGCCAAGAGACCCAGTACTTC.

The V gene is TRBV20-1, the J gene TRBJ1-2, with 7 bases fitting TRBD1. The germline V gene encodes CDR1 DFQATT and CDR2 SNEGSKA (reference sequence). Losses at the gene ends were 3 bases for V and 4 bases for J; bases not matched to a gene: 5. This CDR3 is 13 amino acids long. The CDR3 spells CSASTGESYGYTF. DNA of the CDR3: TGCAGTGCTAGTACAGGGGAGTCCTATGGCTACACCTTC.

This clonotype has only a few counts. The CDR3 sequence: CASTLEGGPGNTIYF. The CDR3 coding sequence is TGTGCCAGTACCTTAGAGGGGGGGCCTGGAAACACCATATATTTT. This chain connects TRBV19 to TRBJ1-3, with D possibly being TRBD1 (6 bases). The CDR3 has 15 amino acids. In germline, CDR1 is LNHDA, CDR2 SQIVND (reference sequence). Trimming left V 7 bases short and J 2 bases short, with 15 bases between.

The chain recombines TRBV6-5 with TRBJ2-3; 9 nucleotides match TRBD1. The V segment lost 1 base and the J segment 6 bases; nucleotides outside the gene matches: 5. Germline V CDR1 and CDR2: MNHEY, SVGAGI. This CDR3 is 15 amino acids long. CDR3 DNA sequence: TGTGCCAGCAGTTACTTACAGGGGGCCGGGGATACGCAGTATTTT. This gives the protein CASSYLQGAGDTQYF.

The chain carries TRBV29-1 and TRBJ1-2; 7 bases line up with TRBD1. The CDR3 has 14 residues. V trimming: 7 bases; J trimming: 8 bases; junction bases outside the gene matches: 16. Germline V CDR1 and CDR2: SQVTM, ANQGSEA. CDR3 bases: TGCAGCGGACAGACAGGGAACTCTCTCTGGGGCTACACCTTC. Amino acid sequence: CSGQTGNSLWGYTF.